A single sample is the source of the 24 T cell receptor beta chains below, sequenced in a study of blood T cell repertoires in COVID-19. The repertoire was sequenced with immunoSEQ multiplex PCR; TCRdb's copy has only in-frame clones and lacks some. The repertoire includes about 73,000 clones, roughly four fifths of them detected once, and around 27% sits in the top ten. Material for sequencing was peripheral blood. Every receptor here comes from a human donor in a cohort sampled during active COVID-19.

The genes are TRBV2 and TRBJ2-7; 12 bases match TRBD2. Looked up from germline, CDR1 is SNHLY and CDR2 is FYNNEI. V gave up 5 bases and J gave up 0 bases; unmatched junction bases: 5. This CDR3 region has 16 residues. The CDR3 protein is CASSRLAGALSYEQYF. The CDR3, as DNA: TGTGCCAGCAGTAGACTAGCGGGGGCCCTCTCCTACGAGCAGTACTTC.

The rearrangement links TRBV27 to TRBJ1-3, with D perhaps matching TRBD1 (6 bases). Per germline, CDR1 MNHEY and CDR2 SMNVEV (reference sequence). V lost 7 bases to trimming and J lost 4 bases, with 11 bases between them. The CDR3 has 13 residues. CDR3 sequence (DNA): TGTGCCAGCAAAAGGGGGTCCGGAAACACCATATATTTT. Translated: CASKRGSGNTIYF.

This chain links TRBV5-4 with TRBJ1-1, with 7 positions matching TRBD1. The CDR3 is made up of 14 amino acids. The V gene end was trimmed by 7 bases and the J gene end by 3 bases; junction bases not matched to a gene: 9. The germline gives CDR1 SGHNT, CDR2 YYREEE (reference sequence). The CDR3 is CASQGGPGDTEAFF. The CDR3 DNA is TGTGCCAGCCAAGGGGGCCCAGGGGACACTGAAGCTTTCTTT.

This chain connects TRBV6-1 to TRBJ1-3; TRBD1 matches 7 bases. CDR3 length: 15 amino acids. The V segment lost 3 bases and the J segment 4 bases; nucleotides outside the gene matches: 6. Germline CDR1 MNHNS, CDR2 SASEGT. For the CDR3, the DNA is TGTGCCAGCAGTGAGCAAAGGGGGCCCGGAAACACCATATATTTT. Translated: CASSEQRGPGNTIYF.

This chain connects TRBV10-3 to TRBJ2-7, with a tentative D call TRBD2 (6 bases). From germline, CDR1 is ENHRY and CDR2 SYGVKD. Trimming left V 2 bases short and J 0 bases short, with 17 bases between. CDR3 size: 17 residues. The CDR3: CAISERPAGSSSYEQYF. The CDR3 bases are TGTGCCATCAGTGAGCGACCGGCGGGGTCGAGCTCCTACGAGCAGTACTTC.

V is TRBV19 and J is TRBJ2-3; D is unresolved. There are 12 residues in the CDR3. V lost 9 bases, J lost 1 base, and 8 bases lay in between. The germline V gene encodes CDR1 LNHDA and CDR2 SQIVND (reference sequence). This CDR3 reads CASTGGTDTQYF. DNA for the CDR3: TGTGCCAGCACCGGAGGCACAGATACGCAGTATTTT.

This clone was found a few times. The chain is built from TRBV14 and TRBJ2-2, with D possibly being TRBD2 (5 bases). The CDR3 extends over 14 amino acids. CDR1 and CDR2 (germline): SGHDN, FVKESK. Trimming took 0 bases from V and 5 from J, leaving 7 bases between them. This CDR3 reads CASSQDWRTGELFF. CDR3 nucleotides: TGTGCCAGCAGCCAAGATTGGAGGACCGGGGAGCTGTTTTTT.

Comments on this clone: A much larger clonotype is one base distant, so this may be a read error. Other nucleotide sequences from this sample produce the same CDR3. J is TRBJ2-2 and V is TRBV27; 10 bases match TRBD2. CDR3 length equals 15 residues. The germline V gene encodes CDR1 MNHEY and CDR2 SMNVEV (reference sequence). CDR3 amino acids: CASSSGGGNTGELFF. CDR3 DNA sequence: TGTGCCAGCAGTAGCGGGGGGGGCAACACCGGGGAACTGTTTTTT.

As to this clone: At one of its ends the junction is not consistent with the germline gene, which may arise from a read error. The chain uses TRBV28 and TRBJ1-3; TRBD1 matches at 7 bases. Germline values: CDR1 MDHEN, CDR2 SYDVKM. The CDR3 length is 17 residues. This CDR3 is CASRLSPGGGSGNTIYF. The CDR3 DNA follows: TGTGCCAGCAGGTTATCTCCAGGGGGAGGTTCTGGAAACACCATATATTTT.

The V gene is TRBV2, the J gene TRBJ2-7; 9 bases map to TRBD2. CDR1 and CDR2 from the germline V gene are SNHLY and FYNNEI. The CDR3 contains 13 residues. The CDR3 nucleotides are TGTGCCAGCAGTGAAGCCCCCCCTAGCGGGGTAAGGGTC. It specifies CASSEAPPSGVRV.

The rearrangement uses TRBV18 and TRBJ2-1; 7 nucleotides agree with TRBD1. CDR3 size: 13 residues. The germline gives CDR1 KGHSH, CDR2 LQKENI. V lost 5 bases and J lost 12; bases outside the gene matches: 10. CDR3 coding DNA: TGTGCCAGCTCATCCTCTCGGACAGGCGGGCAGTTCTTC. It codes for CASSSSRTGGQFF.

V and J are TRBV9 and TRBJ2-7, with a tentative D call TRBD2 (6 bases). CDR1 SGDLS and CDR2 YYNGEE come from the germline V gene. The CDR3 is 16 residues long. Trimming removed 3 bases at V and 5 bases at J, with 21 bases between. The CDR3 spells CASSAGRGGRAHEQYF. The CDR3 DNA is TGTGCCAGCAGCGCGGGTAGGGGAGGCAGGGCCCACGAGCAGTACTTC.

The CDR3 DNA is TGTGCCAGCAGCTCTTCCTCGGGGGGCGCGGGAGAGACCCAGTACTTC. This translates into CASSSSSGGAGETQYF. The chain joins TRBV7-2 to TRBJ2-5, with D possibly TRBD2 on 7 matching bases. The germline CDR1 and CDR2 sequences are SGHTA and FQGNSA. The ends were cut back, 4 bases at V and 4 bases at J, with 19 bases in the middle. The CDR3 has 16 residues.

The rearrangement links TRBV9 to TRBJ2-3; TRBD2 matches 10 bases. Trimming removed 0 bases from V and 8 bases from J; junction bases left unmatched: 3. From germline, CDR1 is SGDLS and CDR2 YYNGEE. The CDR3 sequence is 14 residues long. The CDR3 here is CASSVGSGGATQYF. DNA of the CDR3: TGTGCCAGCAGCGTAGGAAGCGGGGGGGCTACGCAGTATTTT.

V is TRBV19 and J is TRBJ2-5, with TRBD1 matching 7 bases. The germline V gene has CDR1 LNHDA and CDR2 SQIVND (reference sequence). V lost 5 bases, J lost 4 bases, and 7 bases stayed unmatched. The CDR3 loop spans 14 amino acids. This CDR3 reads CASSPQGQGETQYF. CDR3 DNA sequence: TGTGCCAGTAGTCCACAGGGGCAGGGAGAGACCCAGTACTTC.

This sequence joins TRBV27 and TRBJ2-3; tentatively, D is TRBD2 (7 bases). This CDR3 is 17 amino acids long. Germline loops: CDR1 MNHEY, CDR2 SMNVEV (reference sequence). V shed 6 bases and J shed 2 bases, with 21 bases lying between them. CDR3: CASSPHVGGGDTDTQYF. The CDR3 DNA sequence: TGTGCCAGCAGCCCCCACGTTGGGGGGGGCGACACAGATACGCAGTATTTT.

This clone occurred a few times. V usage is TRBV28 and J usage is TRBJ2-4, with TRBD1 matching 10 bases. CDR3 size: 13 residues. Germline V lookup: CDR1 MDHEN, CDR2 SYDVKM. Trimming at V came to 5 bases and at J to 9 bases, leaving 4 bases not matched to a gene. CDR3 region: CASSGGQGTIQYF. The CDR3 bases are TGTGCCAGCAGTGGGGGACAGGGGACCATTCAGTACTTC. Full variable domain (remainder filled in from reference TRBV28 and TRBJ2-4): DVKVTQSSRYLVKRTGEKVFLECVQDMDHENMFWYRQDPGLGLRLIYFSYDVKMKEKGDIPEGYSVSREKKERFSLILESASTNQTSMYLCASSGGQGTIQYFGAGTRLSVL.

This sequence joins TRBV5-5 and TRBJ2-3; tentative D call: TRBD1 (6 bases). The CDR3 is made up of 15 amino acids. Germline lookup yields CDR1 SGHKS and CDR2 YYEKEE (reference sequence). The V and J ends lost 0 bases and 2 bases respectively, with 10 bases between them. The CDR3, as DNA: TGTGCCAGCAGCTTGGAGTCAGGGGTCACAGATACGCAGTATTTT. Protein sequence: CASSLESGVTDTQYF. The entire variable domain, with the rest obtained from reference TRBV5-5 and TRBJ2-3, is as follows: DAGVTQSPTHLIKTRGQQVTLRCSPISGHKSVSWYQQVLGQGPQFIFQYYEKEERGRGNFPDRFSARQFPNYSSELNVNALLLGDSALYLCASSLESGVTDTQYFGPGTRLTVL.

V usage is TRBV5-5 and J usage is TRBJ2-5; possibly TRBD2 for D (7 bases). CDR3 size: 14 residues. Germline values: CDR1 SGHKS, CDR2 YYEKEE (reference sequence). Trimming removed 6 bases at V and 5 bases at J, with 17 bases between. The CDR3 nucleotides read TGTGCCAGCACCGAGGGGGGGCACGGCGAGACCCAGTACTTC. Its translation: CASTEGGHGETQYF.

The V and J genes are TRBV6-6 and TRBJ1-5; D unresolved. Between the trimmed V and J ends, which lost 7 bases and 0 bases, there was a span of 13 bases. The V gene's germline CDR1 is MNHNY and CDR2 SVGAGI (reference sequence). CDR3 length: 15 residues. CDR3 in amino acids: CASIPSPYSNQPQHF. In DNA, the CDR3 is TGTGCCAGCATCCCAAGTCCCTATAGCAATCAGCCCCAGCATTTT.

V gene TRBV15 combines with J gene TRBJ2-5; TRBD1 aligns across 9 bases. CDR3 length: 14 residues. Unmatched junction bases numbered 7, after V lost 6 bases and J lost 5 bases. Germline loops: CDR1 LNHNV, CDR2 YYDKDF (reference sequence). The CDR3 region is CATRPGQGMETQYF. The CDR3 DNA reads TGTGCCACCAGGCCCGGACAGGGGATGGAGACCCAGTACTTC.

The table lists this clone with a few counts. V and J are TRBV12-3 or TRBV12-4 and TRBJ1-1; D is perhaps TRBD1 (5 bases). Deletions cut 5 bases from V and 2 bases from J, with 9 bases between. The CDR3 length is 13 residues. The CDR3 bases are TGTGCCAGCAGTCCGACAGACAACACTGAAGCTTTCTTT. This translates into CASSPTDNTEAFF.

Written as DNA, the CDR3 is TGTGCCAGCAGCTTAGGGGGACTAACCTACAATGAGCAGTTCTTC. Protein product: CASSLGGLTYNEQFF. J is TRBJ2-1 and V is TRBV7-2; 7 bases agree with TRBD2. The CDR3 has 15 residues. V shed 1 base and J 2 bases; nucleotides not matched to a gene: 2. Per germline, CDR1 SGHTA and CDR2 FQGNSA.

This chain links TRBV5-1 with TRBJ1-2; TRBD1 agrees at 8 bases. The CDR3 spans 14 residues. CDR1 and CDR2 (germline): SGHRS, YFSETQ. V lost 4 bases and J lost 5; bases outside the gene matches: 7. CDR3: CASSPQGEIYGYTF. CDR3 coding DNA: TGCGCCAGCAGCCCACAGGGGGAAATTTATGGCTACACCTTC.